This TCR beta chain was profiled in a study of blood T cell repertoires in COVID-19. The data were produced by immunoSEQ multiplex PCR, yet TCRdb's version contains in-frame clones alone and is incomplete. The sample lists tens of thousands of clones; roughly 87% were seen once. The sequenced material came from peripheral blood. The origin of this receptor is an older woman with COVID-19, enrolled during active disease.

CDR3 region: CASSFINRGGNTIYF. Here the CDR3 DNA reads TGTGCCAGCAGCTTCATCAACAGGGGTGGAAACACCATATATTTT. The gene calls are TRBV5-6 and TRBJ1-3; 7 nucleotides agree with TRBD1. The germline V gene encodes CDR1 SGHDT and CDR2 YYEEEE. V trimming: 2 bases; J trimming: 3 bases; junction bases outside the gene matches: 5. This CDR3 has 15 amino acids.